Below, one TCR beta chain is given with its context. Its target is unknown. The junction shows a germline mismatch at one end, possibly a read error. At the DNA level, this CDR3 is encoded by other sequences in the same sample as well. Primers for the PCR totalled 60 Vbeta and 13 Jbeta. Profiled with immunoSEQ multiplex PCR; TCRdb holds only in-frame clones, not every one. This sample carries about 110,000 clones, about 74% of them seen once, and the ten largest clones take 4.8%. This entry belongs to a study of cytomegalovirus exposure and HLA in healthy donors. Broader study findings: The sole available immune exposure information was CMV serostatus. With later analysis, a missense DCLRE1C variant became linked to TCR beta V- and J-gene trimming.

The CDR3 sequence is 14 residues long. Germline assignment: CDR1 SGHRS and CDR2 YFSETQ. The chain couples TRBV5-1 to TRBJ1-6, with 8 nucleotides matching TRBD1. The specimen was PBMCs. This sequence was found in a man in his thirties or forties in good health and CMV-seropositive. CDR3 bases: TGCGCCAGCAGTTGGGACAGGCAGAATTCACCTCTCCACTTT. Translating gives CASSWDRQNSPLHF.